This T cell receptor (beta chain) was identified during a study of blood T cells in healthy people across ages. Broader study findings: The study found more naive CD4+ cells and higher diversity in long-lived than aged donors.

A second PCR of 7 to 11 cycles used a sample-barcoded 5' primer and a J-beta primer mix. A template-switch adaptor containing 12 random nucleotides labeled each cDNA molecule. One entry per CDR3 protein, called by TCRdb with MiXCR from the 5' RACE reads. Here the sample spans under 800,000 distinct CDR3 sequences, 20% to 25% being singletons. The study drew donors from healthy Caucasian individuals in Russia aged 6 to 90. Each donor gave around 9.6 milliliters of peripheral blood. V lost 7 bases, J lost 1 base, and 10 bases lay in between. This CDR3 is 13 amino acids long. Germline CDR1 and CDR2: SEHNR and FQNEAQ (reference sequence). Concerning this clonotype: Its antigen remains unknown. The conserved phenylalanine or tryptophan normally closing the CDR3 is absent here, so this likely arose from a read error.

The specimen sequenced was blood. The gene calls are TRBV7-9 and TRBJ2-5; the D gene is possibly TRBD1 (5 bases). The origin of this receptor is a man aged 65-85 years in good health. In nucleotides, the CDR3 is TGTGCCAGCACTACAGGAGTCCAAGAGACCCAGTACCTC. This gives the protein CASTTGVQETQYL.